This T cell receptor beta chain was recorded in a study of T cell responses to AZD1222 COVID-19 vaccine. General study points: Across the whole spike, CD4 TCRs peaked at regions 160-218 and 743-854. Donors in the cohort were predominantly white British and more often female, and clonal diversity was possibly underestimated.

Pooling of second doses given at about 4 or about 12 weeks was done. As regards this clone: Its specificity is not known.

The CDR3 covers 12 residues. V was shortened by 6 bases and J by 1 base, with 9 bases between the two germline ends. CDR1 is SQVTM, CDR2 ANQGSEA, per germline. TCRdb's copy holds only in-frame clones and misses some; the assay was immunoSEQ multiplex PCR. The top ten clones hold about 8.3% of a sample with around 99,000 clones, just over 90% of them seen once. This sequence joins TRBV29-1 and TRBJ1-1; D gene ambiguous. The TCR was taken from an adult who received the AZD1222 COVID-19 vaccine. The specimen comprised peripheral blood, sampled 28 days after the second AZD1222 dose. Here the CDR3 DNA reads TGCAGCGTCCTACATGAGAACACTGAAGCTTTCTTT. This translates into CSVLHENTEAFF.